One sample yielded the 18 T cell receptor beta chains listed below, sequenced in a study of blood T cell repertoires in COVID-19. Generated by immunoSEQ multiplex PCR, the TCRdb table keeps only in-frame clones and is missing some. The sample lists 100,000 to 150,000 clones, about 82% seen once, with approximately 5.3% in the top ten. The sequenced sample consisted of peripheral blood. These receptors were taken from a human donor in a cohort sampled during active COVID-19.

This chain uses TRBV5-1 with TRBJ1-1; D gene ambiguous. CDR3 length: 12 amino acids. Germline V lookup: CDR1 SGHRS, CDR2 YFSETQ. V dropped 5 bases and J dropped 0 bases, with 5 bases sitting between them. CDR3 nucleotides: TGCGCCAGCAGGGCCATGAACACTGAAGCTTTCTTT. It yields the protein CASRAMNTEAFF.

This chain connects TRBV18 to TRBJ2-1; 14 nucleotides agree with TRBD2. The germline CDR1 and CDR2 sequences are KGHSH and LQKENI. V shed 1 base, J shed 8 bases, and the junction held 4 bases outside the gene matches. This CDR3 region has 16 residues. CDR3 DNA sequence: TGTGCCAGCTCACCACAGGGGACTAGCGGGAGTCATGAGCAGTTCTTC. Protein: CASSPQGTSGSHEQFF.

This clone was seen a single time. The CDR3 bases are TGTGCCAGCATTCCACAGGGGGCTATCTACGAGCAGTACTTC. This translates into CASIPQGAIYEQYF. This sequence joins TRBV6-5 and TRBJ2-7; 9 bases are shared with TRBD1. V lost 7 bases to trimming and J lost 3 bases; unmatched junction nucleotides: 7. The CDR3 contains 14 residues. In germline, CDR1 is MNHEY, CDR2 SVGAGI.

The chain links TRBV5-1 to TRBJ2-7; TRBD2 agrees at 8 bases. Looked up from germline, CDR1 is SGHRS and CDR2 is YFSETQ. The CDR3 is 13 residues long. The V gene end was trimmed by 3 bases and the J gene end by 5 bases; junction bases not matched to a gene: 4. The CDR3 nucleotides are TGCGCCAGCAGCTCACGGGGGGGCGACGAGCAGTACTTC. It encodes CASSSRGGDEQYF.

This chain uses TRBV6-4 with TRBJ2-1; a weak D match, TRBD2 (5 bases). The CDR3 has 13 residues. Germline V gives CDR1 MRHNA, CDR2 SNTAGT. V lost 6 bases to trimming and J lost 11 bases, with 17 bases between them. The CDR3 spells CASSHSYERKQFF. CDR3 nucleotide sequence: TGTGCCAGCAGCCATTCGTATGAGCGGAAGCAGTTCTTC.

The rearrangement joins TRBV27 to TRBJ2-7, with 8 positions matching TRBD2. The CDR3 extends over 15 amino acids. J lost 3 bases, V lost 3 bases, and 7 bases had no gene match. Germline CDR1 is MNHEY and CDR2 is SMNVEV (reference sequence). The CDR3 DNA follows: TGTGCCAGCAGTTTTGGTCCTAGCGGGTTCTACGAGCAGTACTTC. This sequence encodes CASSFGPSGFYEQYF.

The rearrangement joins TRBV20-1 to TRBJ1-2; 7 bases line up with TRBD1. Germline V gene sequence: CDR1 DFQATT, CDR2 SNEGSKA (reference sequence). This CDR3 has 16 residues. V shed 3 bases and J 0 bases; nucleotides not matched to a gene: 10. The CDR3 DNA is TGCAGTGCTAGTGGCCGGGACAGCCCCTCTAACTATGGCTACACCTTC. This translates into CSASGRDSPSNYGYTF.

The chain recombines TRBV7-8 with TRBJ1-4; the D gene is possibly TRBD1 (5 bases). This CDR3 region has 18 residues. Trimming removed 3 bases from V and 0 bases from J, with 17 bases in between. CDR1 is SGHVS, CDR2 FQNEAQ, per germline. The CDR3 sequence: CASSFSDRAFATNEKLFF. As DNA, the CDR3 is TGTGCCAGCAGCTTCTCCGACAGAGCCTTTGCAACTAATGAAAAACTGTTTTTT.

J is TRBJ2-7 and V is TRBV23-1; no clear D. TRBV23-1 is labeled an ORF, and its function is uncertain. The CDR3 consists of 13 residues. Trimming stripped 2 bases from V and 6 bases from J, with 11 bases between. The chain's CDR3 is CASSQTAACEQYF. The CDR3 DNA reads TGCGCCAGCAGTCAAACAGCCGCTTGCGAGCAGTACTTC.

The gene calls are TRBV6-5 and TRBJ2-7; 7 bases align to TRBD2. Looked up from germline, CDR1 is MNHEY and CDR2 is SVGAGI. This CDR3 region has 16 residues. The J segment lost 0 bases and the V segment lost 2 bases, leaving 7 bases of the junction unmatched. CDR3 nucleotides: TGTGCCAGCAGTTACGGGGGGAGGGGAAGCTCCTACGAGCAGTACTTC. Amino acid sequence: CASSYGGRGSSYEQYF.

The rearrangement joins TRBV5-6 to TRBJ2-3, with D perhaps TRBD2 (5 bases). Germline V CDR1 and CDR2: SGHDT, YYEEEE. V lost 4 bases to trimming and J lost 3 bases, with 18 bases between them. The CDR3 contains 16 residues. The DNA for the CDR3 is TGTGCCAGCAGCGAACTGCGGGTAGTCGAGACAGATACGCAGTATTTT. Encoded protein: CASSELRVVETDTQYF.

This clone was picked up one time. The rearrangement joins TRBV11-2 to TRBJ2-4, with 10 bases fitting TRBD2. The CDR3 runs to 17 residues. Germline CDR1 is SGHAT and CDR2 is FQNNGV. J lost 6 bases, V lost 5 bases, and 13 bases had no gene match. The CDR3 DNA follows: TGTGCCAGCAGCAAAGACAGCGGGAGGGCCGGATTAAACATTCAGTACTTC. This translates into CASSKDSGRAGLNIQYF.

This sequence joins TRBV19 and TRBJ1-2; TRBD1 is a possible D gene (6 bases). The CDR3 is 15 residues long. Germline V gives CDR1 LNHDA, CDR2 SQIVND (reference sequence). Trimming took 4 bases from V and 4 from J, leaving 16 bases between them. This chain's CDR3 is CASSKASGAVYGYTF. CDR3 nucleotides: TGTGCCAGTAGTAAGGCTTCAGGGGCTGTCTATGGCTACACCTTC.

This CDR3 is CASSIAGANQPQHF. In DNA, the CDR3 is TGTGCCAGCAGTATAGCAGGGGCGAATCAGCCCCAGCATTTT. The V call is TRBV7-4, the J call TRBJ1-5; D is possibly TRBD1 (6 bases). Germline values: CDR1 SGHVT, CDR2 SQSDAQ. The CDR3 sequence is 14 residues long. V lost 6 bases and J lost 4, with 13 bases in between.

The chain joins TRBV19 to TRBJ1-5; possible D gene TRBD1, 6 bases. CDR1 and CDR2 (germline): LNHDA, SQIVND (reference sequence). The V and J ends lost 6 bases and 3 bases respectively, with 15 bases between them. The CDR3 has 15 residues. The CDR3 loop is CASRPDRSFNQPQHF. The DNA of the CDR3 is TGTGCCAGTAGACCGGACAGAAGCTTCAATCAGCCCCAGCATTTT.

The chain uses TRBV19 and TRBJ1-5, with TRBD1 matching over 9 bases. This CDR3 comprises 13 residues. CDR1 is LNHDA, CDR2 SQIVND, per germline (reference sequence). V was pared by 9 bases and J by 5 bases, with 5 bases of the junction left unmatched. CDR3 sequence reads: CASRDRDHQPQHF. The DNA of the CDR3 is TGTGCCAGCCGGGACAGGGACCATCAGCCCCAGCATTTT.

The chain links TRBV19 to TRBJ1-5, with D tentatively TRBD1 (5 bases). CDR3 length: 16 residues. Germline loops: CDR1 LNHDA, CDR2 SQIVND (reference sequence). V was trimmed by 4 bases and J by 4 bases, leaving 17 bases between them. The CDR3 DNA sequence: TGTGCCAGTAGTAAGTTTAGGACACAAGAGAATCAGCCCCAGCATTTT. Residues: CASSKFRTQENQPQHF.

This chain joins TRBV19 and TRBJ1-2, with D tentatively TRBD1 (5 bases). CDR3 length equals 13 residues. Between the trimmed V and J ends, which lost 5 bases and 3 bases, there was a span of 10 bases. The V gene's germline CDR1 is LNHDA and CDR2 SQIVND (reference sequence). In nucleotides, the CDR3 is TGTGCCAGTAGTTATGCCAGGGACTATGGCTACACCTTC. It encodes CASSYARDYGYTF.